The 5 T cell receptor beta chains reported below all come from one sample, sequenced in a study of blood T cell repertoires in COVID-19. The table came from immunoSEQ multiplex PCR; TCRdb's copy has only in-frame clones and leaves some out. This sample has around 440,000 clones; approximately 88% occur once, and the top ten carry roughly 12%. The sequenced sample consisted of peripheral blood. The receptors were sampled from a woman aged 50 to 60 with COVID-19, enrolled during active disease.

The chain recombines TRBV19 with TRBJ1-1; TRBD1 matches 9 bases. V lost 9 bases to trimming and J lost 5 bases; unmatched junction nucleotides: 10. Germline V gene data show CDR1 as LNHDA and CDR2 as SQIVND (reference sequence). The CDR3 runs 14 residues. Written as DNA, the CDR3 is TGTGCCAGCACGGGACAGGGAGAGGGGACTGAAGCTTTCTTT. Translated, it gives CASTGQGEGTEAFF. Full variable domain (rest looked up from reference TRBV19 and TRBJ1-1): DGGITQSPKYLFRKEGQNVTLSCEQNLNHDAMYWYRQDPGQGLRLIYYSQIVNDFQKGDIAEGYSVSREKKESFPLTVTSAQKNPTAFYLCASTGQGEGTEAFFGQGTRLTVV.

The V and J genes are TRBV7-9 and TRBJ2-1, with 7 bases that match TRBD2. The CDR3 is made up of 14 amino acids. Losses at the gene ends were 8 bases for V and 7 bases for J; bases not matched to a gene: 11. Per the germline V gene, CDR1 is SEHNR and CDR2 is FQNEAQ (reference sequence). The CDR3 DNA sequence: TGTGCCAGCCTTCCGGGAGGAGGGCGGAATGAGCAGTTCTTC. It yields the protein CASLPGGGRNEQFF.

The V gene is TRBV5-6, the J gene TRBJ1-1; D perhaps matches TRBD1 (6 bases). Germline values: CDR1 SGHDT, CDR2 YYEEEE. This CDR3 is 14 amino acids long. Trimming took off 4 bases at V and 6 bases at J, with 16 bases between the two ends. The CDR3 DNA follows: TGTGCCAGCAGCACTTATCGACAGGATGCTGAAGCTTTCTTT. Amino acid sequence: CASSTYRQDAEAFF.

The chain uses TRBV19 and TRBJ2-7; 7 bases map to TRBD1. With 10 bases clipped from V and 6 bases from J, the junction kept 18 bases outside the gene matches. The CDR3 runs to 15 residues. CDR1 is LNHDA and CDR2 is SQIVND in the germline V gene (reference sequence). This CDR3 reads CATRSGAKGAGEQYF. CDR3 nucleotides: TGTGCCACCCGCTCTGGTGCGAAGGGGGCGGGCGAGCAGTACTTC.

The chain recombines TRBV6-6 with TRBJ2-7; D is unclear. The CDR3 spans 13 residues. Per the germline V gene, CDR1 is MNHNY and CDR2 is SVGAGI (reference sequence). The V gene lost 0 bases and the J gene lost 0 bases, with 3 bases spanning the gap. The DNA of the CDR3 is TGTGCCAGCAGTTACTCCGTCTCCTACGAGCAGTACTTC. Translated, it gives CASSYSVSYEQYF.